Listed here are 17 T cell receptor beta chains from one sample, sequenced in a study of shared clonotypes between healthy human individuals. Terminally differentiated effector memory CD45RA+ cells were excluded by CCR7 positive selection of CD45RO-negative cells. Generated by immunoSEQ multiplex PCR, the TCRdb table keeps only in-frame clones and is missing some. The repertoire consists of about 2 million clones, with about 95% occurring once and the leading ten covering less than 1.5%. The specimen sequenced was naive CD8+ T cells sorted from blood. The receptors stem from a young man in good health.

This clone was seen only a few times. The rearrangement uses TRBV14 and TRBJ1-1, with D maybe TRBD1 (5 bases). Per germline, CDR1 SGHDN and CDR2 FVKESK. The CDR3 is made up of 12 amino acids. V lost 6 bases to trimming and J lost 4 bases, with 9 bases between them. The CDR3 spells CASRVGGTEAFF. In DNA, the CDR3 is TGTGCCAGCAGGGTCGGGGGCACTGAAGCTTTCTTT.

This clone appeared a single time. V and J are TRBV7-9 and TRBJ2-1; TRBD2 matches at 13 bases. This CDR3 has 15 amino acids. The germline gives CDR1 SEHNR, CDR2 FQNEAQ (reference sequence). The junction had 7 bases not matched to a gene; V was cut back by 4 bases and J by 10 bases. The CDR3 nucleotides read TGTGCCAGCAGCTCCAGACTAGCGGGAGGAGAGGAGCAGTTCTTC. Translating gives CASSSRLAGGEEQFF.

V usage is TRBV5-4 and J usage is TRBJ1-2; D possibly corresponds to TRBD1 (5 bases). This CDR3 region has 14 residues. Germline V CDR1 and CDR2: SGHNT, YYREEE (reference sequence). V shed 10 bases and J shed 4 bases, with 20 bases lying between them. CDR3 coding DNA: TGTGCCGCCAAGGCCGGGGGGATCGGCTATGGCTACACCTTC. This codes for CAAKAGGIGYGYTF.

Note on this clone: Likely a read error: the CDR3 ends without its conserved phenylalanine or tryptophan. Because the CDR3's place on the DNA is in doubt, the DNA is left out and the CDR3 is given as listed by TCRdb. This sequence joins TRBV28 and TRBJ2-7. Germline V lookup: CDR1 MDHEN, CDR2 SYDVKM. Counting both end residues, the CDR3 totals 13 amino acids. CDR3 region: CASSLGEGGRTFT.

The J gene is TRBJ2-1, the V gene TRBV7-8; 9 positions match TRBD2. The V and J ends lost 4 bases and 8 bases, in that order; junction bases with no gene match: 12. The CDR3 contains 16 residues. The germline CDR1 and CDR2 sequences are SGHVS and FQNEAQ. CDR3 DNA: TGTGCCAGCAGCTCTAACTTAGCGGGAGAGAGCGATGAGCAGTTCTTC. Translation: CASSSNLAGESDEQFF.

Turning to this clone: The same CDR3 can be traced to other DNA sequences in this sample. V is TRBV27 and J is TRBJ2-1, with no clear D. V lost 0 bases and J lost 7, with 7 bases in between. Germline V gives CDR1 MNHEY, CDR2 SMNVEV (reference sequence). The CDR3 is 13 residues long. The CDR3 bases are TGTGCCAGCAGTTTATCCGGGTCAAATGAGCAGTTCTTC. Protein: CASSLSGSNEQFF.

This chain joins TRBV15 and TRBJ2-3; 7 nucleotides align to TRBD1. The J segment lost 4 bases and the V segment lost 4 bases, leaving 8 bases of the junction unmatched. Germline lookup yields CDR1 LNHNV and CDR2 YYDKDF (reference sequence). The CDR3 runs to 15 residues. The CDR3 loop reads CATSTGTEGADTQYF. The CDR3 bases are TGTGCCACCAGCACTGGGACAGAGGGAGCAGATACGCAGTATTTT.

This clone showed up just once. At the DNA level, this CDR3 is encoded by other sequences in the same sample as well. The gene calls are TRBV27 and TRBJ2-1, with 8 bases that match TRBD2. Losses at the gene ends were 0 bases for V and 0 bases for J; bases not matched to a gene: 7. Per the germline V gene, CDR1 is MNHEY and CDR2 is SMNVEV (reference sequence). The CDR3 covers 18 residues. The CDR3 nucleotides are TGTGCCAGCAGTTTATCTGGCCCGGGGGGGCCCTCCTACAATGAGCAGTTCTTC. Amino acids: CASSLSGPGGPSYNEQFF.

A single count supports this clone. J is TRBJ2-2 and V is TRBV7-2; 15 nucleotides line up with TRBD2. Germline V gene data show CDR1 as SGHTA and CDR2 as FQGNSA. The CDR3 is made up of 17 amino acids. J was trimmed by 0 bases and V by 10 bases; bases with no gene match: 6. The CDR3 nucleotides read TGTGCCATCCCGGGACTAGCGGGAGGATCGAACACCGGGGAGCTGTTTTTT. Protein: CAIPGLAGGSNTGELFF.

J is TRBJ2-1 and V is TRBV7-9; perhaps TRBD1 as D (5 bases). CDR1 SEHNR and CDR2 FQNEAQ come from the germline V gene (reference sequence). The ends were cut back, 1 base at V and 0 bases at J, with 13 bases in the middle. The CDR3 is 17 amino acids. The CDR3 is CASSLVGPSSSYNEQFF. In DNA, the CDR3 is TGTGCCAGCAGCTTAGTGGGGCCCTCTTCCTCCTACAATGAGCAGTTCTTC.

This clone was counted a single time. Other nucleotide sequences in the sample specify the same CDR3. This rearrangement joins TRBV13 to TRBJ2-3, with D perhaps matching TRBD2 (5 bases). The V end lost 0 bases, the J end lost 3 bases, and 7 bases lay between the germline ends. The CDR3 extends over 14 amino acids. Germline loops: CDR1 PRHDT, CDR2 FYEKMQ (reference sequence). The CDR3 region is CASSLGRGTDTQYF. The CDR3 DNA follows: TGTGCCAGCAGCTTAGGTCGGGGAACAGATACGCAGTATTTT.

This clone occurred once. This chain uses TRBV6-9 with TRBJ1-6; no reliable D call. The CDR3 loop spans 12 amino acids. Trimming took off 1 base at V and 7 bases at J, with 2 bases between the two ends. Germline V gene sequence: CDR1 MNHGY, CDR2 SVAAGI. The CDR3 coding sequence is TGTGCCAGCAGTTATTGGAATTCACCCCTCCACTTT. It codes for CASSYWNSPLHF.

The rearrangement links TRBV27 to TRBJ2-7, with 9 bases matching TRBD1. The trim removed 3 bases at V and 2 bases at J, leaving 8 bases unmatched. Germline assignment: CDR1 MNHEY and CDR2 SMNVEV (reference sequence). The CDR3 is 16 residues long. The CDR3 sequence is CASSFTGGAVPYEQYF. CDR3 in DNA: TGTGCCAGCAGTTTCACAGGGGGCGCCGTGCCCTACGAGCAGTACTTC.

Notes on this clone: Relative to the germline gene, one junction end is altered; a read error may explain this. This chain connects TRBV2 to TRBJ1-2; tentative D call: TRBD1 (5 bases). The CDR3 extends over 9 amino acids. Per germline, CDR1 SNHLY and CDR2 FYNNEI. CDR3 amino acids: CASRSGTAF. DNA of the CDR3: TGTGCCAGCAGATCCGGGACCGCCTTC.

The chain employs TRBV5-1 and TRBJ1-2, with D perhaps TRBD1 (6 bases). V was clipped by 4 bases and J by 6 bases, with 13 bases between them. Germline V gene data show CDR1 as SGHRS and CDR2 as YFSETQ. The CDR3 loop spans 13 amino acids. CDR3 nucleotides: TGCGCCAGCAGCGGGGGCTACAGGGATGGCTACACCTTC. It encodes CASSGGYRDGYTF.

About this clone: This sample includes further DNA sequences coding for the same CDR3. The gene calls are TRBV9 and TRBJ2-7; possibly TRBD1 for D (5 bases). V was clipped by 0 bases and J by 4 bases, with 11 bases between them. Germline loops: CDR1 SGDLS, CDR2 YYNGEE. The CDR3 contains 14 residues. The CDR3 reads CASSVGGRNYEQYF. The CDR3 DNA reads TGTGCCAGCAGCGTAGGGGGCAGAAATTACGAGCAGTACTTC.

The chain uses TRBV11-2 and TRBJ2-7; 9 bases match TRBD2. The CDR3 spans 15 residues. The V segment lost 7 bases and the J segment 1 base; nucleotides outside the gene matches: 8. The germline gives CDR1 SGHAT, CDR2 FQNNGV. This CDR3 is CASTLVTSGSYEQYF. DNA of the CDR3: TGTGCCAGCACCTTGGTAACTAGCGGGTCCTACGAGCAGTACTTC. The entire variable domain, with the rest obtained from reference TRBV11-2 and TRBJ2-7, is as follows: EAGVAQSPRYKIIEKRQSVAFWCNPISGHATLYWYQQILGQGPKLLIQFQNNGVVDDSQLPKDRFSAERLKGVDSTLKIQPAKLEDSAVYLCASTLVTSGSYEQYFGPGTRLTVT.